What follows is one TCR beta chain and its context. What it binds is not known. Trimming stripped 8 bases from V and 12 bases from J, with 11 bases between. The germline CDR1 and CDR2 sequences are DFQATT and SNEGSKA (reference sequence). The CDR3 spans 10 residues. The PCR was carried out with 60 Vbeta primers and 13 Jbeta primers. Produced via immunoSEQ multiplex PCR; TCRdb's table is partial and in-frame only. This sample carries around 200,000 clones, about 80% of them seen once, and the ten largest clones take around 9.6%. This sample was included in a study of cytomegalovirus exposure and HLA in healthy donors. Whole-study results and caveats: A missense variant in DCLRE1C was later tied to TCR beta V- and J-gene trimming. Rare TCR sequences dominated, though some public TCRs recurred in many donors.

This receptor was obtained from a woman between 45 and 65 years old in good health and CMV-seropositive. The sequencing sample was made of PBMCs. The chain joins TRBV20-1 to TRBJ1-6; no clear D. CDR3 sequence (DNA): TGCAGTTTAAGCGTGGGACCCCTCCACTTT. It encodes CSLSVGPLHF.